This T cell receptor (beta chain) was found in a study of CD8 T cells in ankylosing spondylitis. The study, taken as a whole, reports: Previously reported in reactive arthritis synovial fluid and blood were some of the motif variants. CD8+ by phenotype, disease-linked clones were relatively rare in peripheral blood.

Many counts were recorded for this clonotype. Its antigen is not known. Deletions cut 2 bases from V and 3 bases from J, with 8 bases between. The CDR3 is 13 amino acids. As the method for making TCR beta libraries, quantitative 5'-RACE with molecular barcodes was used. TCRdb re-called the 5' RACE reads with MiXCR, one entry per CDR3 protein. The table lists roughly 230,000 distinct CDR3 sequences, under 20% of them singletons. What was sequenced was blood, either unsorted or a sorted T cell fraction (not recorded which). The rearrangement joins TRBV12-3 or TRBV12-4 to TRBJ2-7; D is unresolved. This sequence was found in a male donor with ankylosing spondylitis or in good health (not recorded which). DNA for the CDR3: TGTGCCAGCAGTTTAATCTTGGGCTACGAGCAGTACTTC. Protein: CASSLILGYEQYF.